The source of this T cell receptor beta chain is a study of control samples from healthy donors and cancer patients. TCRdb's copy holds only in-frame clones and misses some; the assay was immunoSEQ multiplex PCR. The repertoire has approximately 70,000 clones, about nine tenths of them found once; the top ten carry roughly 5.5%. V was pared by 8 bases and J by 6 bases, with 4 bases between. The germline gives CDR1 MDHEN, CDR2 SYDVKM. This CDR3 is built from 10 residues. The chain combines TRBV28 with TRBJ2-2; D is undetermined. Sequencing was carried out using PBMCs. The source of this sequence is a man in his sixties with colorectal cancer. The CDR3 protein is CASGPGELFF. The CDR3 nucleotides read TGTGCCAGCGGACCCGGGGAGCTGTTTTTT.